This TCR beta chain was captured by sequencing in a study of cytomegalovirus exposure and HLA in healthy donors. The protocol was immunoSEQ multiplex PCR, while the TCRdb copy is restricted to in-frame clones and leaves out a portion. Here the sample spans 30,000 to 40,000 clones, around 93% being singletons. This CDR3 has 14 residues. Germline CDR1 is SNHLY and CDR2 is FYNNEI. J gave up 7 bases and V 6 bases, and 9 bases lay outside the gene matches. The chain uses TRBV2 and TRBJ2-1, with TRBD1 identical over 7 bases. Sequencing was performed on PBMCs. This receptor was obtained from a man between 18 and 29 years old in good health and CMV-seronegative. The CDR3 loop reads CASRGDSDRNEQFF. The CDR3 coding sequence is TGTGCCAGCAGAGGGGACAGCGACCGAAATGAGCAGTTCTTC.